This record covers a single TCR beta chain. Study processing details: By means of reference gene primer amplification, nucleated cell counts were estimated. TCRdb's copy holds only in-frame clones and misses some; the assay was immunoSEQ multiplex PCR. Clonal size and the V and J genes are those of that table, whereas D and trimming came from the DNA. The sample yields 130,000 or so clones, 65% to 80% seen once. The data belong to a study of blood T cell repertoires in COVID-19. Background on the study: T cells, B-cell-depleted T cells, or PBMCs supplied cDNA or gDNA.

The V gene lost 1 base and the J gene lost 1 base, with 10 bases spanning the gap. The CDR3 is made up of 15 amino acids. In germline, CDR1 is MGHRA, CDR2 YSYEKL. This TCR was recovered from a man in his fifties with acute or convalescent COVID-19. The V call is TRBV4-1, the J call TRBJ1-2; D perhaps matches TRBD1 (6 bases). Sequenced: peripheral blood. The CDR3 DNA reads as TGCGCCAGCAGCCAAGGAGGACAGCTTAACTATGGCTACACCTTC. It codes for CASSQGGQLNYGYTF.